A selection of T cell receptor beta chains follows, all from one sample in a study of T cells of healthy individuals. TCRdb processed the 5' RACE reads anew with MiXCR; each CDR3 protein has one entry. The data hold 100,000 or so distinct CDR3 sequences, with roughly 15% observed a single time. The receptors stem from a human donor in good health. Each CDR3 is given with its conserved first and last residue. The D gene is left open where the match is weak. A clone size is listed for some rows: how often the clone was seen (once, few, many), or a class if it is expanded.

d_gene: NA
j_gene: TRBJ2-3
v_gene: TRBV5-1
abundance: NA
CDR3nt: TGCGCCAGCAGCTTGGAGTCTAGCGTAGATACGCAGTATTTT
CDR3aa: CASSLESSVDTQYF

d_gene: TRBD1
j_gene: TRBJ2-7
v_gene: TRBV7-9
abundance: few
CDR3nt: TGTGCCAGCGCCGGGACAGGGAACATCTACGAGCAGTACTTC
CDR3aa: CASAGTGNIYEQYF

d_gene: NA
j_gene: TRBJ2-6
v_gene: TRBV5-6
abundance: few
CDR3nt: TGTGCCAGCAGCCCCCCAAGGATACTCAGGGCCAACGTCCTGACTTTC
CDR3aa: CASSPPRILRANVLTF

d_gene: NA
j_gene: TRBJ2-5
v_gene: TRBV28
abundance: NA
CDR3nt: TGTGCCAGCAGTTTTGGCGTCTACCAACAAGAGACCCAGTACTTC
CDR3aa: CASSFGVYQQETQYF

d_gene: NA
j_gene: TRBJ1-1
v_gene: TRBV7-8
abundance: NA
CDR3nt: TGTGCCATAAAGAAAGGGAACACTGAAGCTTTCTTT
CDR3aa: CAIKKGNTEAFF

d_gene: TRBD2
j_gene: TRBJ2-7
v_gene: TRBV28
abundance: many
CDR3nt: TGTGCCAGCAGTTTGTCAGAGACTAGCGGGAGGGAGCAGTACTTC
CDR3aa: CASSLSETSGREQYF

d_gene: NA
j_gene: TRBJ2-7
v_gene: TRBV20-1
abundance: few
CDR3nt: TGCAGTGCGCGATCGAGCCCCTACGAGCAGTACTTC
CDR3aa: CSARSSPYEQYF

d_gene: TRBD2
j_gene: TRBJ2-3
v_gene: TRBV27
abundance: many
CDR3nt: TGTGCCAGTAGACTAGCGGGAAGCCCAGATACGCAGTATTTT
CDR3aa: CASRLAGSPDTQYF

d_gene: NA
j_gene: TRBJ2-4
v_gene: TRBV7-2
abundance: NA
CDR3nt: TGTGCCAGCAGCTCGTTTACGGAAAAAAACATTCAGTACTTC
CDR3aa: CASSSFTEKNIQYF

d_gene: TRBD1
j_gene: TRBJ2-7
v_gene: TRBV28
abundance: few
CDR3nt: TGTGCCAGCAGTTGGGAACCGGGACAGTCAGTCCGGGAGCAGTACTTC
CDR3aa: CASSWEPGQSVREQYF

d_gene: TRBD2
j_gene: TRBJ2-1
v_gene: TRBV28
abundance: few
CDR3nt: TGTGCCAGCAGTTTAAACCCCTATGCGAGCGGGAGAAACAATGAGCAGTTCTTC
CDR3aa: CASSLNPYASGRNNEQFF

d_gene: NA
j_gene: TRBJ2-1
v_gene: TRBV15
abundance: NA
CDR3nt: TGTGCCACCAGCAGAGATTACGGCGAGCAGTTCTTC
CDR3aa: CATSRDYGEQFF

d_gene: NA
j_gene: TRBJ1-1
v_gene: TRBV5-6
abundance: few
CDR3nt: TGTGCCAGCAGCTGGGGTTCGAACACTGAAGCTTTCTTT
CDR3aa: CASSWGSNTEAFF

d_gene: TRBD2
j_gene: TRBJ2-5
v_gene: TRBV19
abundance: few
CDR3nt: TGTGCCAGTAGTATCTTCGGACTAGCGGGGGAAGAGACCCAGTACTTC
CDR3aa: CASSIFGLAGEETQYF

d_gene: TRBD1
j_gene: TRBJ2-6
v_gene: TRBV27
abundance: NA
CDR3nt: TGTGCCAGCAGTTTAAGTCGACAGGGGGCCTCTGGGGCCAACGTCCTGACTTTC
CDR3aa: CASSLSRQGASGANVLTF

d_gene: NA
j_gene: TRBJ1-5
v_gene: TRBV6-2/TRBV6-3
abundance: few
CDR3nt: TGTGCCAGCGGACAAATCGATCAGCCCCAGCATTTT
CDR3aa: CASGQIDQPQHF

d_gene: NA
j_gene: TRBJ2-7
v_gene: TRBV6-2/TRBV6-3
abundance: NA
CDR3nt: TGTGCCAGCAGTTTGTCGGCGATAATCGCCTACGAGCAGTACTTC
CDR3aa: CASSLSAIIAYEQYF

d_gene: TRBD1
j_gene: TRBJ2-7
v_gene: TRBV28
abundance: NA
CDR3nt: TGTGCCAGCAGTTTAGTTGGACAGGGGGGCGACGAGCAGTACTTC
CDR3aa: CASSLVGQGGDEQYF

d_gene: TRBD1
j_gene: TRBJ1-3
v_gene: TRBV28
abundance: NA
CDR3nt: TGTGCCAGCAGTTCTATCGCTTCCGCCGGGACAGGTGGAAACACCATATATTTT
CDR3aa: CASSSIASAGTGGNTIYF

d_gene: NA
j_gene: TRBJ2-5
v_gene: TRBV29-1
abundance: many
CDR3nt: TGCAGCGTTGAACGACGGGGGGCCCAAGAGACCCAGTACTTC
CDR3aa: CSVERRGAQETQYF

d_gene: TRBD1
j_gene: TRBJ1-2
v_gene: TRBV4-2
abundance: few
CDR3nt: TGCGCCAGCAGCCAAGACTTAGGGACAGTTAACTATGGCTACACCTTC
CDR3aa: CASSQDLGTVNYGYTF

d_gene: NA
j_gene: TRBJ2-1
v_gene: TRBV5-6
abundance: many
CDR3nt: TGTGCCAGCAGCTTGGGGGCACGGGGGTTTTTAGAGAATGAGCAGTTCTTC
CDR3aa: CASSLGARGFLENEQFF

d_gene: NA
j_gene: TRBJ2-2
v_gene: TRBV11-2
abundance: NA
CDR3nt: TGTGCCAGCAGCTCGTCGGGGGTGAACACCGGGGAGCTGTTTTTT
CDR3aa: CASSSSGVNTGELFF

d_gene: TRBD2
j_gene: TRBJ2-3
v_gene: TRBV20-1
abundance: NA
CDR3nt: TGCAGTGCTAGTCCCCAGGGGGCGACTAGCGGGACGAGAGGAACGCAGTATTTT
CDR3aa: CSASPQGATSGTRGTQYF

d_gene: NA
j_gene: TRBJ1-3
v_gene: TRBV29-1
abundance: few
CDR3nt: TGCAGCGTTAATACCGGGCTGAGCTCTGGAAACACCATATATTTT
CDR3aa: CSVNTGLSSGNTIYF

d_gene: NA
j_gene: TRBJ1-5
v_gene: TRBV20-1
abundance: few
CDR3nt: TGCAGTGCGGGGGGGGGAGGAAATCAGCCCCAGCATTTT
CDR3aa: CSAGGGGNQPQHF